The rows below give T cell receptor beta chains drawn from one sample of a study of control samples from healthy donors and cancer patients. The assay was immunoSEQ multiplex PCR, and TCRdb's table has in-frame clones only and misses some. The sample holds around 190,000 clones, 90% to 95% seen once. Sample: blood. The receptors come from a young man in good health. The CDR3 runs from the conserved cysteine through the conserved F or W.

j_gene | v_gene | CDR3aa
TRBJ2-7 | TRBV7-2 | CASSLGGVSYEQYF
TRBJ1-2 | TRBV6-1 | CASSEDRGPYGYTF
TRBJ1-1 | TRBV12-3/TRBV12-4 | CASRRDGRSEAFF
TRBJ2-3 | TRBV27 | CASSLAPRTSGSRGTDTQYF
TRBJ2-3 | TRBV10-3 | CAISQGGTGSTDTQYF
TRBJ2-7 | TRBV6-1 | CASSEFGGTGGAYEQYF
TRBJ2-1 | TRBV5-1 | CASRRGTDNEQFF
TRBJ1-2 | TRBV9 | CASSMTDTYGYTF
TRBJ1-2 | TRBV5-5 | CASSPRTGGDGYTF
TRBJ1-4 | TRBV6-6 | CASSSSGTGAREKLFF
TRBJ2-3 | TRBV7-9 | CASSLGGRSDTQYF
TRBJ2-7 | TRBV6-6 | CASSHPDRAHEQYF
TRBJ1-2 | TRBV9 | CASSATGGGYTF
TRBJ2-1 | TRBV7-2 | CASSLKGLTDNEQFF
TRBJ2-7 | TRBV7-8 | CASSKGTTGFYEQYF
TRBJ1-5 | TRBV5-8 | CASIEGGLYSNQPQHF
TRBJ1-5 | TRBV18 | CASSPPGQGATQPQHF
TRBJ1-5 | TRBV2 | CASSEMRPNQPQHF
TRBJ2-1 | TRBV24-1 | CATSDPVAGREQFF
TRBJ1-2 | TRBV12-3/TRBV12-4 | CASSFGPDYGYTF
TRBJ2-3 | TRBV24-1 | CATSDSGTGRTDTQYF
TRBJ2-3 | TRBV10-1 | CASSESQASGDSTDTQYF
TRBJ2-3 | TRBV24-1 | CATSDRLVSTDTQYF
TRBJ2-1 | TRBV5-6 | CASSRDRVGNEQFF
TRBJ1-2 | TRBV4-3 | CASSQDKASYGYTF
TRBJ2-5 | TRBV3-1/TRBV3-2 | CASSQGQEVQETQYF
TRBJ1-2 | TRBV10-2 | CASSEGGPFYGYTF